This T cell receptor beta chain was captured in a study of cytomegalovirus exposure and HLA in healthy donors. This CDR3 spans 17 amino acids. The ends lost 2 bases at V and 4 bases at J; junction bases unmatched: 10. Germline V gives CDR1 SGHNT, CDR2 YENEEA. The PCR employed 60 Vbeta primers together with 13 Jbeta primers. This table comes from immunoSEQ multiplex PCR, and its TCRdb copy is limited to in-frame clones, with some not included. The data contain about 140,000 clones, around four fifths of them seen just once; the ten biggest clones take up roughly 1.4%. The specimen was PBMCs. The rearrangement links TRBV11-3 to TRBJ1-2, with 10 bases identical to TRBD1. This sequence was found in a man younger than 40 in good health and CMV-seropositive. This CDR3 is CASSLHGTGARGYGYTF. The DNA for the CDR3 is TGTGCCAGCAGCTTACACGGGACAGGGGCGAGGGGCTATGGCTACACCTTC.